This T cell receptor beta chain was documented in a study of regulatory T cells in long-lasting Graves disease. Time point given: newly diagnosed GD, antithyroid drugs for less than 3 months. Extracted RNA from PBMCs served as the source of the TCR library. Patients all came to the study from an endocrinology department in Xi'an, China. For TCR beta, libraries came from iRepertoire HTBI primers and Arm-PCR of CDR3 regions. TCRdb reprocessed the multiplex PCR reads via MiXCR and lists one record per CDR3 protein. The sample yields under 250,000 distinct CDR3 sequences, 20% seen once. This clonotype was seen repeatedly, ten times or more. The receptor was isolated from a female donor with Graves disease. The specimen was peripheral blood mononuclear cells (PBMCs), collected at new diagnosis, from a patient treated with antithyroid drugs.

The CDR3 DNA is TGTGCCAGCAGCACACTGACAGGGATGAGTCCAGATACGCAGTATTTT. This encodes CASSTLTGMSPDTQYF. The chain recombines TRBV7-9 with TRBJ2-3; TRBD1 matches 7 bases. This CDR3 spans 16 amino acids. Germline CDR1 reads SEHNR; CDR2 reads FQNEAQ (reference sequence). J was trimmed by 4 bases and V by 5 bases; bases with no gene match: 12.